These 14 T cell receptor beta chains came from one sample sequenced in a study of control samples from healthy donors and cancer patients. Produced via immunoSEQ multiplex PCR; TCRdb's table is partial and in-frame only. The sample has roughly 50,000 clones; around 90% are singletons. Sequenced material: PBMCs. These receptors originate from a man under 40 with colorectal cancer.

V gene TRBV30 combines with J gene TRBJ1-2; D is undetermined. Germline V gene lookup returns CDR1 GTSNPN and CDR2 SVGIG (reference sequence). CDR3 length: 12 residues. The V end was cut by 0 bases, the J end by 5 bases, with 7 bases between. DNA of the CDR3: TGTGCCTGGAGTGTAGTCCTATATGGCTACACCTTC. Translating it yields CAWSVVLYGYTF.

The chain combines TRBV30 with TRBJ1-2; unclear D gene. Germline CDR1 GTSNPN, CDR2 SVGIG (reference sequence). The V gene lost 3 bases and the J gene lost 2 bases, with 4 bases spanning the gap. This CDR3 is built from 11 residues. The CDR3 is CAWSGNYGYTF. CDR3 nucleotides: TGTGCCTGGAGCGGGAACTATGGCTACACCTTC. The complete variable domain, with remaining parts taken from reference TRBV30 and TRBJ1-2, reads SQTIHQWPATLVQPVGSPLSLECTVEGTSNPNLYWYRQAAGRGLQLLFYSVGIGQISSEVPQNLSASRPQDRQFILSSKKLLLSDSGFYLCAWSGNYGYTFGSGTRLTVV.

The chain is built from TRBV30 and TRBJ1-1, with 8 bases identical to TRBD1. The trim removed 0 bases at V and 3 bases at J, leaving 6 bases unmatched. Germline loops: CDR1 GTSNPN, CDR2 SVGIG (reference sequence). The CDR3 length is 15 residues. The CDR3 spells CAWSVLTGGDTEAFF. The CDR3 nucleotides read TGTGCCTGGAGTGTACTAACAGGGGGGGACACTGAAGCTTTCTTT.

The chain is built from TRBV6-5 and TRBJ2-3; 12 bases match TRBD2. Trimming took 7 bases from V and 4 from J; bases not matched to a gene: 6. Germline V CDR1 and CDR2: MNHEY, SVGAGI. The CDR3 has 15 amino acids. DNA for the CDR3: TGTGCCAGCATTCAATCTAGCGGGGGGGCAGATACGCAGTATTTT. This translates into CASIQSSGGADTQYF.

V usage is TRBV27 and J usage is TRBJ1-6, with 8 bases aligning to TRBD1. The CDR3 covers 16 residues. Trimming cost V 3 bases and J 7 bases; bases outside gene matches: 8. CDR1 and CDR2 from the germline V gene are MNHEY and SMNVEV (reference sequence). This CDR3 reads CASSFLDGQGNSPLHF. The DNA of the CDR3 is TGTGCCAGCAGTTTTTTGGACGGACAGGGCAATTCACCCCTCCACTTT.

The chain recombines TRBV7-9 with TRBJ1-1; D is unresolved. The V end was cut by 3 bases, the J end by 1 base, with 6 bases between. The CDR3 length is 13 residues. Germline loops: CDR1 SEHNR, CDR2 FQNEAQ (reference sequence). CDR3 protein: CASSFLQNTEAFF. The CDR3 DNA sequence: TGTGCCAGCAGCTTTTTACAGAACACTGAAGCTTTCTTT.

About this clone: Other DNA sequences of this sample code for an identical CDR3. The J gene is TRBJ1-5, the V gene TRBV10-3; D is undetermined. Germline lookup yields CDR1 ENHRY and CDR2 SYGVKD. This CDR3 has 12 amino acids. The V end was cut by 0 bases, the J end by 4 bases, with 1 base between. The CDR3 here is CAISESNQPQHF. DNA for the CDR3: TGTGCCATCAGTGAGTCAAATCAGCCCCAGCATTTT.

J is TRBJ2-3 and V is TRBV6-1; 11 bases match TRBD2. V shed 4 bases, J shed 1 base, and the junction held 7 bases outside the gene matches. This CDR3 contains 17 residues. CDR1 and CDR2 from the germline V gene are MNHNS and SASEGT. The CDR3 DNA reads TGTGCCAGCAGTGTCACCGGGACTAGCGGTGGCACAGATACGCAGTATTTT. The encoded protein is CASSVTGTSGGTDTQYF.

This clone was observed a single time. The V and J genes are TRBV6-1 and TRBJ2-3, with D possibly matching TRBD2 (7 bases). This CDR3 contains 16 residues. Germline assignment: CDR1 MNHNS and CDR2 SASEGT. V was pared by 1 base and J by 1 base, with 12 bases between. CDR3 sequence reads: CASSEGGGPGTDTQYF. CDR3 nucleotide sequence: TGTGCCAGCAGTGAAGGGGGGGGGCCCGGCACAGATACGCAGTATTTT.

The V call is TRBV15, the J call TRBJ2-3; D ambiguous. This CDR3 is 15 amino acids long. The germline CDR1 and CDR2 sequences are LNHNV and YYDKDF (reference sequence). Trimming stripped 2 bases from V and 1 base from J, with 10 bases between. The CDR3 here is CATSRSGLGTDTQYF. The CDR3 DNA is TGTGCCACCAGCAGAAGTGGGCTCGGCACAGATACGCAGTATTTT.

CDR3 sequence: CASRRGTRGTEAFF. The CDR3, as DNA: TGTGCCAGCAGACGCGGGACCAGGGGCACTGAAGCTTTCTTT. This chain uses TRBV2 with TRBJ1-1; D is perhaps TRBD1 (6 bases). Germline CDR1 reads SNHLY; CDR2 reads FYNNEI. Trimming cost V 6 bases and J 4 bases, with 15 bases left between them. This CDR3 contains 14 residues.

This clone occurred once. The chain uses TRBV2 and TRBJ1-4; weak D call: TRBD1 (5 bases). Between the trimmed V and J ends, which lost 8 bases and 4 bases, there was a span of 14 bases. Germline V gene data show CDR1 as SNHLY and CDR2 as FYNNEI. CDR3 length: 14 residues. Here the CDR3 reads CASRPDSNNEKLFF. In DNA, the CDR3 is TGTGCCAGCCGCCCCGACAGCAATAATGAAAAACTGTTTTTT.

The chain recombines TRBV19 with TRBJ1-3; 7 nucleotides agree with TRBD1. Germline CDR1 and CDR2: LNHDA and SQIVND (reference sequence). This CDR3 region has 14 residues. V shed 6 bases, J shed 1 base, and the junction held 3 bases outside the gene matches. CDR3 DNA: TGTGCCAGTAGGCAGGGGGGGTCTGGAAACACCATATATTTT. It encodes CASRQGGSGNTIYF.

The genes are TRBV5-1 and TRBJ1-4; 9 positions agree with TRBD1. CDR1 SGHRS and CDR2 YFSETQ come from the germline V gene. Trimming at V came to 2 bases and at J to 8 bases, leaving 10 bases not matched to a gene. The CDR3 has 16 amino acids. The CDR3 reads CASSLSPGTGKEKLFF. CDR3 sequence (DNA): TGCGCCAGCAGCTTAAGTCCCGGGACAGGGAAAGAAAAACTGTTTTTT.